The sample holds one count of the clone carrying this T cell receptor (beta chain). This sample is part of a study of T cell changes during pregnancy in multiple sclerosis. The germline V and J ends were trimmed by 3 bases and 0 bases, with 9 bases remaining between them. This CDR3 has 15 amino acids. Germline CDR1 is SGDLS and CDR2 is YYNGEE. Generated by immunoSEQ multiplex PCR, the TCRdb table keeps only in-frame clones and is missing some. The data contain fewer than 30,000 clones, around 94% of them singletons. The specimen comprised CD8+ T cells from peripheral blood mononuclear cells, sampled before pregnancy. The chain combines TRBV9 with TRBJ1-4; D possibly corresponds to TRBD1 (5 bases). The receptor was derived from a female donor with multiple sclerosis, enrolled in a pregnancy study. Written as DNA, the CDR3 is TGTGCCAGCAGCGAAGGGGTTGCAACTAATGAAAAACTGTTTTTT. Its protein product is CASSEGVATNEKLFF.